This passage covers 14 T cell receptor beta chains from one sample sequenced in a study of blood T cell repertoires in COVID-19. Here immunoSEQ multiplex PCR was the method, and the copy in TCRdb shows in-frame clones only, minus some. The sample shows about 59,000 clones, approximately 82% of them seen only once. The sequencing input was peripheral blood. The receptors here all came from a woman of 80 years or more with acute or convalescent COVID-19.

This clone occurred once. The rearrangement links TRBV30 to TRBJ1-6, with D hard to call. V was cut by 5 bases and J by 6 bases, with 14 bases left in between. CDR3 length equals 14 residues. Germline CDR1 reads GTSNPN; CDR2 reads SVGIG (reference sequence). The CDR3 bases are TGTGCCTGGGAAGAGACACGGGGTAATTCACCCCTCCACTTT. It encodes CAWEETRGNSPLHF.

The gene calls are TRBV19 and TRBJ1-2; tentatively, D is TRBD1 (5 bases). The CDR3 extends over 15 amino acids. The V end lost 3 bases, the J end lost 2 bases, and 13 bases lay between the germline ends. The germline gives CDR1 LNHDA, CDR2 SQIVND (reference sequence). CDR3 nucleotide sequence: TGTGCCAGTAGTATGCCGGGGGGAACGAACTATGGCTACACCTTC. Translating gives CASSMPGGTNYGYTF.

This chain's CDR3 is CASGQDSFSGNTIYF. The CDR3, as DNA: TGTGCCAGTGGACAGGACAGCTTCTCTGGAAACACCATATATTTT. J is TRBJ1-3 and V is TRBV9; 7 nucleotides match TRBD1. J lost 0 bases, V lost 8 bases, and 8 bases had no gene match. The CDR3 runs to 15 residues. Per the germline V gene, CDR1 is SGDLS and CDR2 is YYNGEE. The entire variable domain, with the rest obtained from reference TRBV9 and TRBJ1-3, is as follows: DSGVTQTPKHLITATGQRVTLRCSPRSGDLSVYWYQQSLDQGLQFLIQYYNGEERAKGNILERFSAQQFPDLHSELNLSSLELGDSALYFCASGQDSFSGNTIYFGEGSWLTVV.

The V and J genes are TRBV9 and TRBJ2-7, with D possibly being TRBD1 (6 bases). Germline assignment: CDR1 SGDLS and CDR2 YYNGEE. This CDR3 comprises 15 residues. Trimming left V 3 bases short and J 1 base short, with 14 bases between. The CDR3 DNA reads as TGTGCCAGCAGCGGGGACGCAGGGGCTTCCTACGAGCAGTACTTC. Its protein product is CASSGDAGASYEQYF.

This sequence joins TRBV9 and TRBJ2-3, with 11 bases aligning to TRBD2. The CDR3 has 15 residues. The V gene's germline CDR1 is SGDLS and CDR2 YYNGEE. Losses at the gene ends were 3 bases for V and 2 bases for J; bases not matched to a gene: 2. DNA for the CDR3: TGTGCCAGCAGCGCGGGACTAGCGGTCACAGATACGCAGTATTTT. It encodes CASSAGLAVTDTQYF.

In this sample, this clone turned up a few times. CDR3 sequence: CASSSGQGNGELFF. Here the CDR3 DNA reads TGTGCCAGCAGCAGCGGGCAGGGAAACGGGGAGCTGTTTTTT. This chain links TRBV9 with TRBJ2-2; D possibly corresponds to TRBD2 (6 bases). This CDR3 is built from 14 residues. V lost 4 bases and J 7 bases, leaving 14 bases between the germline ends. Looked up from germline, CDR1 is SGDLS and CDR2 is YYNGEE. Complete variable domain (other parts from reference TRBV9 and TRBJ2-2): DSGVTQTPKHLITATGQRVTLRCSPRSGDLSVYWYQQSLDQGLQFLIQYYNGEERAKGNILERFSAQQFPDLHSELNLSSLELGDSALYFCASSSGQGNGELFFGEGSRLTVL.

A single count supports this clone. The V and J genes are TRBV5-5 and TRBJ2-3; a possible D gene is TRBD1 (6 bases). The germline V gene has CDR1 SGHKS and CDR2 YYEKEE (reference sequence). V was trimmed by 4 bases and J by 5 bases, leaving 17 bases between them. CDR3 length: 15 amino acids. CDR3 nucleotides: TGTGCCAGCAGCGGACAGTTGACCCTGGTAGATACGCAGTATTTT. It is translated as CASSGQLTLVDTQYF. Combining the CDR3 with reference TRBV5-5 and TRBJ2-3 gives the whole variable domain DAGVTQSPTHLIKTRGQQVTLRCSPISGHKSVSWYQQVLGQGPQFIFQYYEKEERGRGNFPDRFSARQFPNYSSELNVNALLLGDSALYLCASSGQLTLVDTQYFGPGTRLTVL.

The V call is TRBV24-1, the J call TRBJ2-2, with TRBD1 matching over 10 bases. The CDR3 extends over 14 amino acids. The V gene end was trimmed by 6 bases and the J gene end by 5 bases; junction bases not matched to a gene: 2. The V gene's germline CDR1 is KGHDR and CDR2 SFDVKD. CDR3 sequence reads: CATSRTGGTGELFF. As DNA, the CDR3 is TGTGCCACCAGTAGGACAGGGGGGACCGGGGAGCTGTTTTTT.

The chain links TRBV5-1 to TRBJ2-2, with D perhaps matching TRBD1 (6 bases). The V end lost 1 base, the J end lost 7 bases, and 20 bases lay between the germline ends. There are 17 residues in the CDR3. The germline gives CDR1 SGHRS, CDR2 YFSETQ. CDR3 nucleotides: TGCGCCAGCAGCTTGAGGGGGACCGGGACACTCGGCGGGGAGCTGTTTTTT. Its protein is CASSLRGTGTLGGELFF.

CDR3 residues: CSVDGMETQYF. DNA of the CDR3: TGCAGCGTTGACGGGATGGAGACCCAGTACTTC. The chain joins TRBV29-1 to TRBJ2-5, with a possible D match to TRBD2 (5 bases). Germline values: CDR1 SQVTM, CDR2 ANQGSEA. The CDR3 extends over 11 amino acids. V was trimmed by 3 bases and J by 5 bases, leaving 7 bases between them.

The chain uses TRBV5-1 and TRBJ2-3, with 10 bases aligning to TRBD1. The CDR3 is 16 residues long. The V segment lost 1 base and the J segment 6 bases; nucleotides outside the gene matches: 8. Germline CDR1 reads SGHRS; CDR2 reads YFSETQ. The CDR3 coding sequence is TGCGCCAGCAGCTTGATACCGGGACAGGGGACGGATACGCAGTATTTT. This codes for CASSLIPGQGTDTQYF.

This chain links TRBV19 with TRBJ1-1; 9 nucleotides agree with TRBD1. Germline trimming cut 8 bases from V and 0 bases from J; bases unmatched to any gene: 10. Germline CDR1 reads LNHDA; CDR2 reads SQIVND (reference sequence). The CDR3 loop spans 16 amino acids. In nucleotides, the CDR3 is TGTGCCAGTTTTTTCACCGGGACAGGGATGAACACTGAAGCTTTCTTT. Amino acids: CASFFTGTGMNTEAFF.

The CDR3 nucleotides are TGTGCCAGCAGTTTAGACAGGGGGAACACTGAAGCTTTCTTT. Its protein product is CASSLDRGNTEAFF. The gene calls are TRBV27 and TRBJ1-1, with 8 bases fitting TRBD1. In germline, CDR1 is MNHEY, CDR2 SMNVEV (reference sequence). The CDR3 covers 14 residues. V lost 2 bases to trimming and J lost 1 base; unmatched junction nucleotides: 0.

J is TRBJ2-7 and V is TRBV5-1; D perhaps matches TRBD2 (6 bases). V was trimmed by 4 bases and J by 4 bases, leaving 15 bases between them. Germline V gene lookup returns CDR1 SGHRS and CDR2 YFSETQ. The CDR3 is 14 amino acids. The CDR3 coding sequence is TGCGCCAGCAGCCCGGAGGTGACTAGTTACGAGCAGTACTTC. It is translated as CASSPEVTSYEQYF.